This is a list of T cell receptor beta chains from one sample in a study of neoadjuvant anti-PD-1 for oral cavity cancer. The protocol was immunoSEQ multiplex PCR, while the TCRdb copy is restricted to in-frame clones and leaves out a portion. The table has approximately 15,000 clones, 40% seen once. The sample here was tumor tissue, taken after nivolumab (anti-PD-1) treatment. The receptor source for this set is a person between 40 and 85 years old with oral cavity squamous cell carcinoma. Both conserved end residues are part of each CDR3. The order of the fields is J gene, D gene, clone size, V gene, CDR3 DNA, CDR3 protein. A D gene is named only where the DNA matches it firmly. Clone size is not always given. Where it is, it says once, few, many or a class for expanded clones.

TRBJ2-1 | . | many | TRBV19 | TGTGCCAGTAGTACACCGGGAACTGAGCAGTTCTTC | CASSTPGTEQFF
TRBJ1-2 | . | . | TRBV29-1 | TGCAGCGTTGAGGGGGGCGGGTTCTATGGCTACACCTTC | CSVEGGGFYGYTF
TRBJ1-2 | . | few | TRBV12-5 | TGTGCTAGTGGTTTGGACATAAGAGGCGATTGGTATGGCTACACCTTC | CASGLDIRGDWYGYTF
TRBJ2-7 | TRBD2 | . | TRBV7-9 | TGTGCCAGCAGCGCCGGGACTAGCGGGGGGGCCTACGAGCAGTACTTC | CASSAGTSGGAYEQYF
TRBJ2-3 | . | . | TRBV9 | TGTGCCAGCAGCTCCCGAAACACAGATACGCAGTATTTT | CASSSRNTDTQYF
TRBJ1-1 | TRBD1 | few | TRBV10-3 | TGTGCCATCAGCACCACAGGGGACACTGAAGCTTTCTTT | CAISTTGDTEAFF
TRBJ2-3 | . | few | TRBV6-1 | TGTGCCAGCAGTAGGGAAACAGATACGCAGTATTTT | CASSRETDTQYF
TRBJ1-1 | TRBD1 | few | TRBV2 | TGTGCCAGCAACGTCGACAGGGGCACTGAAGCTTTCTTT | CASNVDRGTEAFF
TRBJ1-2 | TRBD1 | few | TRBV6-5 | TGTGCCAGCAGTTCCCAACCGACAGGGAGCTATGGCTACACCTTC | CASSSQPTGSYGYTF
TRBJ2-5 | TRBD2 | . | TRBV7-2 | TGTGCCACCGCGTGGGGAGCGGGGGGCCAAGAGACCCAGTACTTC | CATAWGAGGQETQYF